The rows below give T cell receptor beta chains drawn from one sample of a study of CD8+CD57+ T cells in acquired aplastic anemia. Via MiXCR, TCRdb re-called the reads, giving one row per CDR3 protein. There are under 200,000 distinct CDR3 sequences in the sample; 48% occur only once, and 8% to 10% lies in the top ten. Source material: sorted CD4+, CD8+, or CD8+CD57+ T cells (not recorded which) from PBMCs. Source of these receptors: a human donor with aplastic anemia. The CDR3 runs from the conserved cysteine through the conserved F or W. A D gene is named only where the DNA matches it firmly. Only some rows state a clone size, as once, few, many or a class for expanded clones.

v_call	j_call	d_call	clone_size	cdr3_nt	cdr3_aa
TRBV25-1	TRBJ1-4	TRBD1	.	TGTGCCAGCAGTGAATCAGGGGGCTTTTTTTTTGAAAAACTGTTTTTT	CASSESGGFFFEKLFF
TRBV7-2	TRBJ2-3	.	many	TGTGCCAGCAGCTCTGGCGGTATGCCAGATACGCAGTATTTT	CASSSGGMPDTQYF
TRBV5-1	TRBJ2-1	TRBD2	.	TGCGCCAGCAGCTTGTCCGGGACTAGCGGGAGGTACCCTAGCTCCTACAATGAGCAGTTCTTC	CASSLSGTSGRYPSSYNEQFF
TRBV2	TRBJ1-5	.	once	TGTGCCAGCACAGGGAGAATGGACAATCGGCCCCAGCATTTT	CASTGRMDNRPQHF
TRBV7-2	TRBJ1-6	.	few	TGTGCCAGCAGCCCTCGGACGGGATCACCCCTCCACTTT	CASSPRTGSPLHF
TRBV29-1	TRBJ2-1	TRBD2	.	TGCAGTGCTAGAGATGCGGGGGAAAGCAACGTGGTGTTCTTC	CSARDAGESNVVFF
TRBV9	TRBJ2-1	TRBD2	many	TGTGCCAGCAGCACCCAGGCTGCGGGAGTTATCAATGAGCAGTTCTTC	CASSTQAAGVINEQFF
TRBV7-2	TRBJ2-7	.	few	TGTGCCAGCAGCCTCCAGACAGGCACCTACGAGCAGTACTTC	CASSLQTGTYEQYF
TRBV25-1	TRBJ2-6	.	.	TGTGCCAGCAGTGAATCATTCTCTGGGGCCAACGTCCTGACTTTC	CASSESFSGANVLTF
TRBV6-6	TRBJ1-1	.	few	TGTGCCAGCAGTTACTCGAAGGGTCGGCAGCCGAACACTGAAGCTTTCTTT	CASSYSKGRQPNTEAFF
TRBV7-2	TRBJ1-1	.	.	TGTGCCAGCACCCTGGGCCGCAACACTGAAGCTTTCTTT	CASTLGRNTEAFF
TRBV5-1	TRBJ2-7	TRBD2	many	TGCGCCAGCGCCCCGCGGAGCGGGATGTACGAGCAGTACTTC	CASAPRSGMYEQYF
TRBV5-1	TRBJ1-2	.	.	TGCGCCAGCAGCTTGGAGGCAGTTGATGGCTACACCTTC	CASSLEAVDGYTF
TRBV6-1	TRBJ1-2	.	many	TGTGCCAGCAATGAGCCCAGGAGGGCCCACTATGGCTACACCTTC	CASNEPRRAHYGYTF
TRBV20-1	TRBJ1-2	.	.	TGCAGTGCGAGTGTTAACTATGGCTACACCTTC	CSASVNYGYTF
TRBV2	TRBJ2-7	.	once	TGTGCCAGCAGTTCCCGCGAGGTTGCGAATACCTACGAGCAGTACTTC	CASSSREVANTYEQYF
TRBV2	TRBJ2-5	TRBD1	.	TGTGCCAGCACAGCACGTGGGACAGGGGTTGCGGAGACCCAGTACTTC	CASTARGTGVAETQYF
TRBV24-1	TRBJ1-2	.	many	TGTGCCACCAGTGTCGCTGGGTCTAACTATGGCTACACCTTC	CATSVAGSNYGYTF
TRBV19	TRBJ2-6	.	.	TGTGCCAGTACCCCCCGTGGGGACTCTGGGGCCAACGTCCTGACTTTC	CASTPRGDSGANVLTF
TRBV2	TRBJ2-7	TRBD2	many	TGTGCCAGCAGGCCTGGCGGGACTAGCGGATCCTACGAGCAGTACTTC	CASRPGGTSGSYEQYF
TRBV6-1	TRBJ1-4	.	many	TGTGCCAGCAGTGATTGGGCTAGTGAAAAACTGTTTTTT	CASSDWASEKLFF
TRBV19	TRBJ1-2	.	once	TGTGCCAGTAGCCTACTACCGGGTCTTTATGGCTATACCTTC	CASSLLPGLYGYTF
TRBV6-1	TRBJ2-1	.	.	TGTGCCAGCAGTGATCTCGGGGGAACCCGAGGAAATGAGCAGTTCTTC	CASSDLGGTRGNEQFF
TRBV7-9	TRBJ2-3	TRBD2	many	TGTGCCACCCTCCGGGGGGTGCGCGCAGATACGCAGTATTTT	CATLRGVRADTQYF
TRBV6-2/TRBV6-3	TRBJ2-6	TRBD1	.	TGTGCCAGCAGCAAAACAGGGGCTGGGGCCAACGTCCTGACTTTC	CASSKTGAGANVLTF
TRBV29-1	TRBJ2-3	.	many	TGCAGCGCTCCCCGGTCGGATCGGGCCGATACGCAGTATTTT	CSAPRSDRADTQYF
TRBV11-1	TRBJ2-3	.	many	TGTGCCAGCAGGACTACGAGGGGGAGGGGAGGTAGCCCAGATACGCAGTATTTT	CASRTTRGRGGSPDTQYF
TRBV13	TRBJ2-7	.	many	TGTGCCAGCAGTCGGGACCGGACCCTCTACGAGCAGTACTTC	CASSRDRTLYEQYF
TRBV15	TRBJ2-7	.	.	TGTGCCACCAGCTTAGAAGGTGGGAAATTGGCCCAGTACTTC	CATSLEGGKLAQYF
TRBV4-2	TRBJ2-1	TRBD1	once	TGTGCCAGCAGCCAAGCGGAGACAGGGTCCTACAATGAGCAGTTCTTC	CASSQAETGSYNEQFF
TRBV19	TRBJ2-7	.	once	TGTGCCAGTAGTACGGGTCCTCACCTCTACGAGCAGTACTTC	CASSTGPHLYEQYF
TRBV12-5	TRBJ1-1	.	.	TGTGCTAGTGGTTTGGTACTGAGGGGTCCGAACACTGAAGCTTTCTTT	CASGLVLRGPNTEAFF
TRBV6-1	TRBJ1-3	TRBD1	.	TGTGCCAGCAGAGAACCGGGACAGGGGTTTGGAAACACCATATATTTT	CASREPGQGFGNTIYF
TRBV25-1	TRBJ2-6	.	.	TGTGCCAGCAGTCGCGAGGGGGGCTCTGGGGCCAACGTCCTGACTTTC	CASSREGGSGANVLTF
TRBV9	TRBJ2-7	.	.	TGTGCCAGCAGCGCCGAACCATGGCAGTCCTACGAGCAGTACTTC	CASSAEPWQSYEQYF
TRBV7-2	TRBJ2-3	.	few	TGTGCCAGCAATAGCGGCACAGATACGCAGTATTTT	CASNSGTDTQYF
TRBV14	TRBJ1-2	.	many	TGTGCCAGCAGCTTTCAATTTCAGGGGAATGGCTACACCTTC	CASSFQFQGNGYTF
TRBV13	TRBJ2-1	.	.	TGTGCCAGCAGCGGCCGAGGACTCACTGGAAAAGGCTCCTACAATGAGCAGTTCTTC	CASSGRGLTGKGSYNEQFF
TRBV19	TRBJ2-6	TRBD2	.	TGTGCCAGTAGTGAACTAGCGGGGGGTGCTGGGGCCAACGTCCTGACTTTC	CASSELAGGAGANVLTF
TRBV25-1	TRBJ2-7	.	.	TGTACCAGCAGTGGGGGCGTGCAGTACTTC	CTSSGGVQYF
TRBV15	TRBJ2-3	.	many	TGTGCCACCAGCAGAGTAACAGCACCGTATACGCAGTATTTT	CATSRVTAPYTQYF
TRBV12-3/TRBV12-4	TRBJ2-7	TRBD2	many	TGTGCCAGCAGTAGACTTGGGGGGGGAGGGGCCTACGAGCAGTACTTC	CASSRLGGGGAYEQYF
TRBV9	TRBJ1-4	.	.	TGTGCCAGCAGTTATGGGGGCTCCACAACTAATGAAAAACTGTTTTTT	CASSYGGSTTNEKLFF
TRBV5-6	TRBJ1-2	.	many	TGTGCCAGCAGCTTGTTGGGGCATGGCTACACCTTC	CASSLLGHGYTF
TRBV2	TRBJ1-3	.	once	TGTGCCAGCACCGGCGGCCTCTCTGGAAACACCATATATTTT	CASTGGLSGNTIYF
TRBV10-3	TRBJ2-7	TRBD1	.	TGTGCCATCAGTGGGGACAGGGCTTTGTCAGGAGAGCAGTACTTC	CAISGDRALSGEQYF
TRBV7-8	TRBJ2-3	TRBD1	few	TGTGCCAGCAGCGGCCGGGACAGGGGGCCGCTCGATACGCAGTATTTT	CASSGRDRGPLDTQYF
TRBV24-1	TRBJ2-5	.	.	TGTGCCACTAGTGACCCTATCTCCCAAGAGACCCAGTACTTC	CATSDPISQETQYF
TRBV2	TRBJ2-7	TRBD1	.	TGTGCCAGCAGTGACGTTGGGACAGGGTTATCAGACGAGCAGTACTTC	CASSDVGTGLSDEQYF
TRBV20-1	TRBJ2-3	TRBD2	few	TGCAGAGCCCGCGGGAGGGCCAAGTACACCACAGATACGCAGTATTTT	CRARGRAKYTTDTQYF
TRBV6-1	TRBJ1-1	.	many	TGTGCCAGCAGGGGCACGCGGCCTGAAGCTTTCTTT	CASRGTRPEAFF
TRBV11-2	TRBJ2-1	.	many	TGTGCCAGCAGCTTAGATCAACGTCGGCAGGGGGAGCAGTTCTTC	CASSLDQRRQGEQFF
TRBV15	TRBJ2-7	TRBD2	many	TGTGCCACCAGCAGAGATAAGGGACTAGCGGGAGGGCTTGGGGAGCAGTACTTC	CATSRDKGLAGGLGEQYF
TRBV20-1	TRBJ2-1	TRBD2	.	TGCAGTGCTAGAAGCGGGGTACTCAATGAGCAGTTCTTC	CSARSGVLNEQFF
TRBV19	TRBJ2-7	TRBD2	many	TGCAAAGACAGGGGTAGCGGGAGGTTTTCCTACGAGCAGTACTTC	CKDRGSGRFSYEQYF
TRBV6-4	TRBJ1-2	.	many	TGTGCCAGCAGCCCCGATCAGAGAGGACGCTACACCTTC	CASSPDQRGRYTF
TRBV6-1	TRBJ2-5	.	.	TGTGCCAGCAGCCAACAGAGGGGACAAGAGACCCAGTACTTC	CASSQQRGQETQYF
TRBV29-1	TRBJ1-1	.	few	TGCAGCGTTGCTCGGGGTACTAGGACTGAAGCTTTCTTT	CSVARGTRTEAFF
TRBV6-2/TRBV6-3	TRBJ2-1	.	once	TGTGCCAGCAGACAAGACCCCTTTGAGCAGTTCTTC	CASRQDPFEQFF
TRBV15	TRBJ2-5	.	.	TGTGCCACCAGCAGAGCTTATTTGGAGACCCAGTACTTC	CATSRAYLETQYF